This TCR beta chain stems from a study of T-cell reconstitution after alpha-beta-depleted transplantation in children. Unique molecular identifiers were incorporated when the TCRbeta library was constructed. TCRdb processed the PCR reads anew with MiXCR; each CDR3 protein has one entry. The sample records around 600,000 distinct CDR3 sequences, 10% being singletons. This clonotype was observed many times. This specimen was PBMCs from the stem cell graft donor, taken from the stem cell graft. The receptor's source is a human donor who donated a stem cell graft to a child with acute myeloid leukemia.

This CDR3 is CASSPQILVEQYF. The CDR3 DNA is TGTGCCAGCAGCCCTCAGATCCTAGTCGAGCAGTACTTC. This rearrangement joins TRBV12-3 or TRBV12-4 to TRBJ2-7; unclear D gene. Trimming pared 6 bases from V and 6 bases from J, leaving 15 bases between. This CDR3 spans 13 amino acids.